A selection of T cell receptor beta chains follows, all from one sample in a study of CD8 T cells in Susac syndrome. TCRdb redid the calling of the immunoSEQ multiplex PCR reads with MiXCR, one entry per CDR3 protein. In the table there are approximately 180,000 distinct CDR3 sequences, approximately 96% of which are singletons. Material: CD4+ T cells from PBMCs. Every receptor here comes from a human donor with multiple sclerosis. Each CDR3 is given without its conserved first and last residue.

TRBV30	TRBJ1-2	AWRYRGGYT
TRBV15	TRBJ2-1	AASRGQGYVEQF
TRBV20-1	TRBJ2-5	SARWGAPTETQY
TRBV11-2	TRBJ2-7	ASLKYEAQEQY
TRBV4-3	TRBJ2-7	ASSQDQGVRVGEQY
TRBV12-3/TRBV12-4	TRBJ2-3	ASSLSWDTQY
TRBV4-1	TRBJ2-1	ASSRNVEGRNEQF
TRBV30	TRBJ2-3	ACRTGEARGTQY
TRBV30	TRBJ1-2	AWFSRAGQRANYGYT
TRBV29-1	TRBJ1-2	SVERVRGLKGGGYT
TRBV10-3	TRBJ2-7	AISDRRPYYEQY
TRBV6-1	TRBJ2-7	ASGRIQVYEQY
TRBV5-1	TRBJ2-3	ASRGLAGGLGADTQY
TRBV7-3	TRBJ1-2	ASSQYSGGLEYGYT
TRBV6-2/TRBV6-3	TRBJ2-7	ASSLRGGEQY
TRBV29-1	TRBJ1-1	SVGGQGLSAF
TRBV29-1	TRBJ2-7	SGGLSYEQY
TRBV6-5	TRBJ1-1	ASLKTGAAF
TRBV12-3/TRBV12-4	TRBJ2-3	ASSSGTPADTQY
TRBV12-3/TRBV12-4	TRBJ1-1	ASSVGQSTEAF
TRBV29-1	TRBJ2-1	SVGVPGPYNEQF
TRBV30	TRBJ1-5	AWSPRGDQPQH
TRBV10-3	TRBJ2-1	AISDPHRENNEQF
TRBV6-5	TRBJ2-5	ASSPGLGRETQY
TRBV9	TRBJ2-5	ASSVGQGRNRETQY
TRBV20-1	TRBJ1-4	SADPGQGFEKLF
TRBV9	TRBJ1-6	ASSVALDNSPLH
TRBV20-1	TRBJ1-5	SASDGSNQPQH
TRBV12-3/TRBV12-4	TRBJ2-5	ASSLLTVGPHETQY
TRBV27	TRBJ1-2	ASSPLGQSYGYT
TRBV25-1	TRBJ2-7	ASSPGWGTYEQY
TRBV20-1	TRBJ2-1	SARGPGEQF
TRBV30	TRBJ1-2	AWSSDSLYGYT
TRBV30	TRBJ1-2	ATETATNYGYT
TRBV24-1	TRBJ2-3	ATSTEAGDTDTQY
TRBV6-6	TRBJ1-5	ASRGKTGQPQH
TRBV6-1	TRBJ1-2	ASSPGAGYGYT
TRBV28	TRBJ2-5	ASSLGGQGKETQY
TRBV4-1	TRBJ2-1	ASSPNGWGTLNEQF
TRBV20-1	TRBJ2-5	SAQQGAEETQY
TRBV30	TRBJ2-5	AWSVRMSGQGFETQY
TRBV13	TRBJ1-3	ASSQSRDGGNTIY
TRBV29-1	TRBJ1-1	SVGKGANTEAF
TRBV25-1	TRBJ1-6	ASTPGRRSPLH
TRBV4-1	TRBJ1-2	ASSQGGQVYGYT
TRBV9	TRBJ1-1	ASSVAGDTEAF
TRBV10-3	TRBJ2-5	AISETGETQY
TRBV5-1	TRBJ1-6	ASTPGQGGSPLH
TRBV29-1	TRBJ1-4	SVVGRDEKLF
TRBV7-9	TRBJ2-1	ASSFRTSAMRITYNEQF
TRBV7-8	TRBJ2-1	ASRERKGYNEQF
TRBV28	TRBJ2-1	ASSPGLAGGRSSYNEQF
TRBV11-2	TRBJ2-3	ASSPGLARLGLEY
TRBV21-1	TRBJ2-7	ASSKALDRTYEQY